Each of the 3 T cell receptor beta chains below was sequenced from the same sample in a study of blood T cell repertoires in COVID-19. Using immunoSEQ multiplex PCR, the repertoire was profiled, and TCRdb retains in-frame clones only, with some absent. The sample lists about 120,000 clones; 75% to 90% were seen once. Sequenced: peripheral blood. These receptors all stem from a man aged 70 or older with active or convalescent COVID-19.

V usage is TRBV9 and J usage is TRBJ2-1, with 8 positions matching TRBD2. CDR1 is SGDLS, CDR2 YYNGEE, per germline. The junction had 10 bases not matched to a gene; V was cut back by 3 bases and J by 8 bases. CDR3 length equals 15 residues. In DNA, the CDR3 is TGTGCCAGCAGCGGACAACTAGCGGTTTCTTATGAGCAGTTCTTC. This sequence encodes CASSGQLAVSYEQFF.

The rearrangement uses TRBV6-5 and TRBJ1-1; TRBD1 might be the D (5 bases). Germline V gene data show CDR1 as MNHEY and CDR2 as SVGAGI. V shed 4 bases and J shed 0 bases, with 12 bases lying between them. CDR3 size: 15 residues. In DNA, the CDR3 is TGTGCCAGCAGTTTATCAGGGTTGATGAACACTGAAGCTTTCTTT. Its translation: CASSLSGLMNTEAFF.

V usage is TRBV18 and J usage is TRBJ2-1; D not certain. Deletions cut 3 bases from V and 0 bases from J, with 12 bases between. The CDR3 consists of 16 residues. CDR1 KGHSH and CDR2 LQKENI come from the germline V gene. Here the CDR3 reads CASSPGTMSSYNEQFF. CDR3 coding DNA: TGTGCCAGCTCACCCGGTACCATGAGCTCCTACAATGAGCAGTTCTTC.